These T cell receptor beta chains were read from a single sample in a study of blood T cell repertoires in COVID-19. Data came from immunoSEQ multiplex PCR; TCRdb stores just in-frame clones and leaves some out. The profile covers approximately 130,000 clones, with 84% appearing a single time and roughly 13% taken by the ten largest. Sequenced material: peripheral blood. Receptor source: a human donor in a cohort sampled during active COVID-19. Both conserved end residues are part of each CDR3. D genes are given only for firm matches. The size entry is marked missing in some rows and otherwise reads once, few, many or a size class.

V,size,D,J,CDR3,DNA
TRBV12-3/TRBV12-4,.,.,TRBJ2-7,CASSQGTFYEQYF,TGTGCCAGCAGCCAGGGGACCTTCTACGAGCAGTACTTC
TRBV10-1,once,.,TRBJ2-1,CASSPGSSYNEQFF,TGCGCCAGCAGTCCCGGGAGCTCCTACAATGAGCAGTTCTTC
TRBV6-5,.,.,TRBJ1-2,CATREDRTYGYTF,TGTGCCACTAGGGAAGACAGGACTTATGGCTACACCTTC
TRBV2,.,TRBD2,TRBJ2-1,CASSSPSGGADNEQFF,TGTGCCAGCAGCAGCCCTAGCGGGGGGGCGGACAATGAGCAGTTCTTC
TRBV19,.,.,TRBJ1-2,CASRREGKNYGYTF,TGTGCCAGTAGACGGGAGGGGAAGAATTATGGCTACACCTTC
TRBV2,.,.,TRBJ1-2,CASSAQGIYGYTF,TGTGCCAGCAGTGCCCAGGGGATCTATGGCTACACCTTC
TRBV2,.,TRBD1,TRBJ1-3,CASSSDRGAGNTIYF,TGTGCCAGCAGTTCGGACAGGGGAGCTGGAAACACCATATATTTT
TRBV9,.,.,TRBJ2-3,CASSVGGRSSSTDTQYF,TGTGCCAGCAGCGTAGGGGGGCGGTCCTCTAGCACAGATACGCAGTATTTT
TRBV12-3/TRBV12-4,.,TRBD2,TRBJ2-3,CASNGGGTDTQYF,TGTGCCAGCAACGGCGGGGGTACAGATACGCAGTATTTT
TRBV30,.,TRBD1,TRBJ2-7,CAWSVGRGPYEQYF,TGTGCCTGGAGTGTCGGTAGGGGGCCGTACGAGCAGTACTTC
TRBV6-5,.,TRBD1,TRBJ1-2,CASNNEGQVAYGYTF,TGTGCCAGCAATAACGAAGGACAGGTAGCCTATGGCTACACCTTC
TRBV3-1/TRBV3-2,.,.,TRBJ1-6,CASSQDINNSPLHF,TGTGCCAGCAGCCAAGATATTAATAATTCACCCCTCCACTTT
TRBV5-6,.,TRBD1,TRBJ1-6,CASSQVDRGESPLHF,TGTGCCAGCAGCCAAGTTGACAGGGGAGAATCACCCCTCCACTTT
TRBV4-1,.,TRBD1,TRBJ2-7,CASSQTETRTGGNEQYF,TGCGCCAGCAGCCAGACCGAAACCCGGACAGGGGGCAACGAGCAGTACTTC
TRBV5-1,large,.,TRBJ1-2,CASSSSPTVNYGYTF,TGCGCCAGCAGCTCCTCTCCGACAGTCAACTATGGCTACACCTTC
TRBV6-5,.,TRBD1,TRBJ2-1,CASSSRTGPNEQFF,TGTGCCAGCAGTTCAAGGACAGGGCCCAATGAGCAGTTCTTC
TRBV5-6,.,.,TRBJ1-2,CASSEDSIYGYTF,TGTGCCAGCAGCGAGGACAGCATCTATGGCTACACCTTC
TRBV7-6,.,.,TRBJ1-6,CASSLEGGGGGRSPLHF,TGTGCCAGCAGCTTAGAGGGGGGGGGCGGGGGCCGTTCACCCCTCCACTTT
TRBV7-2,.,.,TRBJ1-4,CASRRDIATNEKLFF,TGTGCCAGCAGGCGTGACATCGCAACTAATGAAAAACTGTTTTTT
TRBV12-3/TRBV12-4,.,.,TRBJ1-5,CASSLSAGQPQHF,TGTGCCAGCAGTTTATCGGCGGGTCAGCCCCAGCATTTT
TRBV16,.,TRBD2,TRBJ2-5,CASSQSGLAGAQGTQYF,TGTGCCAGCAGCCAATCGGGACTAGCGGGGGCCCAAGGGACCCAGTACTTC
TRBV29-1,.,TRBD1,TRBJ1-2,CSVHRGGYGYTF,TGCAGCGTCCACAGGGGTGGCTATGGCTACACCTTC
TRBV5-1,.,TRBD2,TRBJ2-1,CASSPSASVRPGLAGGALRNEQFF,TGCGCCAGCAGCCCGTCTGCCTCTGTGCGGCCGGGACTAGCGGGGGGGGCCCTTCGCAATGAGCAGTTCTTC
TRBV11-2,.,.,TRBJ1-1,CASSLALLGWAFF,TGTGCCAGCAGCTTAGCTCTCCTCGGGTGGGCTTTCTTT
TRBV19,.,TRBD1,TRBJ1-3,CASSGTGGLGGSGNTIYF,TGTGCCAGTTCCGGGACAGGGGGCCTAGGGGGCTCTGGAAACACCATATATTTT
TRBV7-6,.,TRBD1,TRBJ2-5,CASSLVGQGLETQYF,TGTGCCAGCAGCTTAGTGGGACAGGGGTTAGAGACCCAGTACTTC
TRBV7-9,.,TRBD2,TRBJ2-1,CASSLGTSAYNEQFF,TGTGCCAGCAGCTTGGGGACTAGCGCCTACAATGAGCAGTTCTTC
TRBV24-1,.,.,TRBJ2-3,CATSDASGSLSTDTQYF,TGTGCCACCAGTGATGCTTCGGGGTCCCTTAGCACAGATACGCAGTATTTT
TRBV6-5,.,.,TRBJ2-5,CASGGQIIEETQYF,TGTGCCAGCGGAGGACAGATTATCGAAGAGACCCAGTACTTC
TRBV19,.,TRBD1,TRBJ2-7,CASSIADRGYEQYF,TGTGCCAGTAGTATAGCGGACAGGGGCTACGAGCAGTACTTC
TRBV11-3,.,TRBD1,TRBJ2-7,CASSARQGGPTYEQYF,TGTGCCAGCAGCGCAAGACAGGGGGGACCTACCTACGAGCAGTACTTC
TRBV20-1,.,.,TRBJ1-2,CSASARDTGTGGYTF,TGCAGTGCTAGTGCCCGGGACACCGGGACGGGCGGCTACACCTTC